Below, one TCR beta chain is given with its context. Its antigen is not identified. The data originate from a study of beta chain features in type 1 diabetes. Whole-study results and caveats: Insertions were fewer and deletions more numerous at VDJ junctions in type 1 diabetes patients. The study found moderately but significantly shorter TCRB CDR3s in all four CD4+ subsets of Type 1 diabetes patients. Any PCR bias toward short templates would affect both groups alike.

Every isolated RNA sample was fully reverse transcribed, so sequencing captured expressed TCRB transcripts. An average about 3.8 million reads came from naive, central memory and regulatory T cell samples. This table comes from immunoSEQ multiplex PCR, and its TCRdb copy is limited to in-frame clones, with some not included. The table records approximately 170,000 clones, approximately 9.9% of them present only once. This CDR3 spans 15 amino acids. CDR1 is SQVTM, CDR2 ANQGSEA, per germline. V dropped 7 bases and J dropped 4; count of bases not matched to a gene: 12. This receptor was identified in a woman in her late teens or twenties in good health. Sequencing was performed on central memory CD4+ T cells from blood. This chain joins TRBV29-1 and TRBJ2-1, with 8 bases lining up with TRBD2. In nucleotides, the CDR3 is TGCAGCGCGACCTTAAATAGCGGGGCATACAATGAGCAGTTCTTC. Translating it yields CSATLNSGAYNEQFF.